Shown below are 20 T cell receptor beta chains from a single sample sequenced in a study of blood T cell repertoires in COVID-19. Method: immunoSEQ multiplex PCR; TCRdb's copy keeps in-frame clones and lacks some. The sample holds about 43,000 clones, roughly 90% seen once. Sequencing was carried out using peripheral blood. These receptor sequences come from a woman older than 75 with active COVID-19.

The chain employs TRBV4-2 and TRBJ1-6; D is unclear. Germline CDR1 is LGHNA and CDR2 is YNFKEQ. The CDR3 length is 15 residues. Deletions cut 1 base from V and 6 bases from J, with 10 bases between. DNA of the CDR3: TGTGCCAGCAGCCAAGTTGAACTGATTAATTCACCCCTCCACTTT. Translation gives CASSQVELINSPLHF.

This chain links TRBV10-1 with TRBJ2-2; possibly TRBD1 for D (6 bases). This CDR3 comprises 14 residues. The V gene's germline CDR1 is WNHNN and CDR2 SYGVQD (reference sequence). Trimming shortened V by 10 bases and J by 2 bases, and 14 bases separated the two germline ends. The CDR3 DNA reads as TGCGCCACCAGGTCAGGGGCAAACACCGGGGAGCTGTTTTTT. This gives the protein CATRSGANTGELFF.

V is TRBV27 and J is TRBJ2-1; 10 bases line up with TRBD1. J was trimmed by 2 bases and V by 4 bases; bases with no gene match: 5. The germline V gene has CDR1 MNHEY and CDR2 SMNVEV (reference sequence). This CDR3 is 16 amino acids long. The CDR3 loop reads CASSWRGQGTYNEQFF. The CDR3 region has the DNA TGTGCCAGCAGTTGGAGGGGACAGGGGACCTACAATGAGCAGTTCTTC.

This clone was found once. V and J are TRBV28 and TRBJ2-4; 8 nucleotides agree with TRBD1. CDR3 size: 15 residues. J gave up 10 bases and V 3 bases, and 11 bases lay outside the gene matches. Germline V CDR1 and CDR2: MDHEN, SYDVKM. The DNA for the CDR3 is TGTGCCAGCAGTTTTCATCAGGGGGCTGGTGGAATTCAGTACTTC. Translating it yields CASSFHQGAGGIQYF.

The rearrangement uses TRBV6-6 and TRBJ2-5; TRBD2 is a possible D gene (6 bases). The CDR3 totals 14 residues. The V gene's germline CDR1 is MNHNY and CDR2 SVGAGI (reference sequence). V lost 6 bases and J lost 2, with 13 bases in between. CDR3 in DNA: TGTGCCAGCAGCGGCCGGACTACACAAGAGACCCAGTACTTC. Protein sequence: CASSGRTTQETQYF.

The V call is TRBV6-2 or TRBV6-3, the J call TRBJ2-3, with D maybe TRBD1 (7 bases). CDR1 and CDR2 (germline): MNHEY, SVGEGT. Between the trimmed V and J ends, which lost 6 bases and 2 bases, there was a span of 18 bases. This CDR3 comprises 16 residues. CDR3 bases: TGTGCCAGCAGCCCCCCTGCGGGACAGATCACAGATACGCAGTATTTT. It is translated as CASSPPAGQITDTQYF.

The chain uses TRBV28 and TRBJ2-7; D might be TRBD1 (5 bases). The CDR3 extends over 14 amino acids. Germline V gives CDR1 MDHEN, CDR2 SYDVKM. V lost 2 bases and J 2 bases, leaving 10 bases between the germline ends. The chain's CDR3 is CASSLRGPTYEQYF. CDR3 nucleotides: TGTGCCAGCAGTTTAAGGGGCCCCACCTACGAGCAGTACTTC.

This chain links TRBV9 with TRBJ2-3, with 12 bases fitting TRBD2. V shed 0 bases and J 2 bases; nucleotides not matched to a gene: 4. The CDR3 spans 17 residues. In germline, CDR1 is SGDLS, CDR2 YYNGEE. For the CDR3, the DNA is TGTGCCAGCAGCGTAGCTACTAGCGGGGGGCACACAGATACGCAGTATTTT. This codes for CASSVATSGGHTDTQYF.

The J gene is TRBJ2-7, the V gene TRBV7-2; TRBD2 matches at 12 bases. In germline, CDR1 is SGHTA, CDR2 FQGNSA. Trimming took 5 bases from V and 1 from J; bases not matched to a gene: 9. This CDR3 region has 17 residues. The CDR3 is CASSPSSSGGASYEQYF. In nucleotides, the CDR3 is TGTGCCAGCAGCCCCTCATCTAGCGGGGGGGCTTCCTACGAGCAGTACTTC.

The CDR3 is CASSPQGLDEKLFF. The CDR3 DNA reads TGTGCCAGCAGCCCACAGGGTCTAGATGAAAAACTGTTTTTT. The gene calls are TRBV7-2 and TRBJ1-4; D is perhaps TRBD1 (6 bases). From germline, CDR1 is SGHTA and CDR2 FQGNSA. This CDR3 region has 14 residues. The V gene lost 5 bases and the J gene lost 6 bases, with 13 bases spanning the gap.

The V call is TRBV4-3, the J call TRBJ2-5, with TRBD1 matching over 7 bases. CDR3 size: 15 residues. Germline V gene data show CDR1 as LGHNA and CDR2 as YSLEER. The V gene end was trimmed by 1 base and the J gene end by 1 base; junction bases not matched to a gene: 3. Here the CDR3 reads CASSQGGTAQETQYF. DNA for the CDR3: TGCGCCAGCAGCCAAGGGGGGACAGCCCAAGAGACCCAGTACTTC.

The V gene is TRBV19, the J gene TRBJ2-7, with a possible D match to TRBD2 (5 bases). This CDR3 has 15 residues. Germline V gives CDR1 LNHDA, CDR2 SQIVND (reference sequence). Trimming cost V 2 bases and J 3 bases, with 14 bases left between them. The CDR3 region is CASSIKREKGYEQYF. CDR3 in DNA: TGTGCCAGTAGTATAAAGAGGGAGAAAGGCTACGAGCAGTACTTC.

The chain is built from TRBV9 and TRBJ1-3; possibly TRBD1 for D (6 bases). This CDR3 has 16 residues. V was trimmed by 0 bases and J by 4 bases, leaving 14 bases between them. Germline lookup yields CDR1 SGDLS and CDR2 YYNGEE. CDR3 DNA sequence: TGTGCCAGCAGCGTAGATCCAGGGGCGACGGGAAACACCATATATTTT. Residues: CASSVDPGATGNTIYF.

The chain combines TRBV18 with TRBJ2-3; maybe TRBD2 (5 bases). Trimming left V 3 bases short and J 1 base short, with 17 bases between. The germline V gene encodes CDR1 KGHSH and CDR2 LQKENI. The CDR3 loop spans 17 amino acids. This CDR3 is CASSPTRGGGGTDTQYF. The CDR3 bases are TGTGCCAGCTCACCCACCCGAGGAGGCGGCGGCACAGATACGCAGTATTTT.

The table lists this clone with a count of one. This chain links TRBV11-2 with TRBJ1-4; 7 nucleotides match TRBD1. Trimming took 3 bases from V and 5 from J; bases not matched to a gene: 9. CDR3 size: 16 residues. Germline V gives CDR1 SGHAT, CDR2 FQNNGV. The CDR3 here is CASSFGTAQGNEKLFF. The CDR3 nucleotides are TGTGCCAGCAGCTTCGGGACAGCCCAAGGGAATGAAAAACTGTTTTTT.

V and J are TRBV7-2 and TRBJ2-3; D possibly corresponds to TRBD1 (6 bases). V was shortened by 4 bases and J by 5 bases, with 13 bases between the two germline ends. The CDR3 has 14 residues. Germline lookup yields CDR1 SGHTA and CDR2 FQGNSA. CDR3 sequence (DNA): TGTGCCAGCAGCTCAGGACAGATCCGAGATACGCAGTATTTT. Translating gives CASSSGQIRDTQYF. Full variable domain (outside the CDR3, taken from reference TRBV7-2 and TRBJ2-3): GAGVSQSPSNKVTEKGKDVELRCDPISGHTALYWYRQSLGQGLEFLIYFQGNSAPDKSGLPSDRFSAERTGGSVSTLTIQRTQQEDSAVYLCASSSGQIRDTQYFGPGTRLTVL.

This rearrangement joins TRBV27 to TRBJ1-2, with D tentatively TRBD1 (6 bases). From germline, CDR1 is MNHEY and CDR2 SMNVEV (reference sequence). V was clipped by 3 bases and J by 1 base, with 12 bases between them. The CDR3 extends over 15 amino acids. CDR3 loop: CASSFHRDNNYGYTF. In DNA form, the CDR3 reads TGTGCCAGCAGTTTCCACAGGGATAATAACTATGGCTACACCTTC.

J is TRBJ2-6 and V is TRBV3-1 (or the pseudogene TRBV3-2), with D tentatively TRBD1 (6 bases). CDR1 and CDR2 from the germline V gene are LGHDT and YNNKEL (reference sequence). Deletions cut 3 bases from V and 4 bases from J, with 10 bases between. The CDR3 runs to 15 residues. Here the CDR3 reads CASSQETGGANVLTF. The CDR3, as DNA: TGTGCCAGCAGCCAGGAGACAGGCGGGGCCAACGTCCTGACTTTC.

The gene calls are TRBV19 and TRBJ2-1, with TRBD1 matching 11 bases. Germline V gene sequence: CDR1 LNHDA, CDR2 SQIVND (reference sequence). This CDR3 is 15 amino acids long. The ends lost 5 bases at V and 7 bases at J; junction bases unmatched: 7. Here the CDR3 reads CASSPRDRGMNEQFF. In nucleotides, the CDR3 is TGTGCCAGTAGTCCACGGGACAGGGGGATGAATGAGCAGTTCTTC. The complete variable domain, with remaining parts taken from reference TRBV19 and TRBJ2-1, reads DGGITQSPKYLFRKEGQNVTLSCEQNLNHDAMYWYRQDPGQGLRLIYYSQIVNDFQKGDIAEGYSVSREKKESFPLTVTSAQKNPTAFYLCASSPRDRGMNEQFFGPGTRLTVL.

The chain is built from TRBV11-3 and TRBJ1-1; D uncertain. The germline CDR1 and CDR2 sequences are SGHNT and YENEEA. V lost 3 bases and J 0 bases, leaving 5 bases between the germline ends. The CDR3 has 13 residues. CDR3 sequence reads: CASSFSLNTEAFF. The CDR3 nucleotides read TGTGCCAGCAGCTTTTCTTTGAACACTGAAGCTTTCTTT.